Included here is one TCR beta chain sequence, with context. What it binds is unknown. Treatment here: roughly 18 received Ad26.COV2.S at low or high dose, single or two shots; roughly 5 received placebo; per-sample allocation not given. Collection of the samples took place on day 63 after the first injection of vaccine or placebo. Wuhan-strain spike was delivered by a replication-incompetent Ad26 vector. This sample was taken from a study of Ad26.COV2.S vaccination and SARS-CoV-2 variants. Study-wide findings and caveats: People who got the vaccine had more spike-specific TCR breadth than people who got placebo.

The CDR3 totals 16 residues. V trimming: 6 bases; J trimming: 6 bases; junction bases outside the gene matches: 16. Germline CDR1 SGHRS, CDR2 YFSETQ. The table came from immunoSEQ multiplex PCR; TCRdb's copy has only in-frame clones and leaves some out. This sample yields about 400,000 clones, of which 85% to 90% are seen a single time; less than 4% belongs to the top ten. Sequencing was performed on peripheral blood, taken in a trial of Ad26.COV2.S vaccine versus placebo. The receptor's source is a person aged 18-60 years who received the Ad26.COV2.S COVID-19 vaccine or a placebo. This chain connects TRBV5-1 to TRBJ2-3; 7 nucleotides line up with TRBD2. The CDR3 DNA reads TGCGCCAGCAACAAATGGGGACCTAGCGGTGCGGATACGCAGTATTTT. It specifies CASNKWGPSGADTQYF.